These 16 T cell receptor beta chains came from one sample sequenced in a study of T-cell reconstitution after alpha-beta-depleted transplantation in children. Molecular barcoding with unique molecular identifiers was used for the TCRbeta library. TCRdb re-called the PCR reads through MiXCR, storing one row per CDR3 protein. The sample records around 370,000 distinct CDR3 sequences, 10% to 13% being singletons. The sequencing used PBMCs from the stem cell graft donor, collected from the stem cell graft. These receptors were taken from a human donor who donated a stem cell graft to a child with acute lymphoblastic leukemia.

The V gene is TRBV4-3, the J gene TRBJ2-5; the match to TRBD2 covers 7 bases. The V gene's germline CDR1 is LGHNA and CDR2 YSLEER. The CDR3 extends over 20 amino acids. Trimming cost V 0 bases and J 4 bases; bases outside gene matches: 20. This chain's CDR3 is CASSQDYLRTSGTPPETQYF. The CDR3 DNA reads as TGCGCCAGCAGCCAAGATTACCTCCGGACGAGCGGGACCCCCCCAGAGACCCAGTACTTC.

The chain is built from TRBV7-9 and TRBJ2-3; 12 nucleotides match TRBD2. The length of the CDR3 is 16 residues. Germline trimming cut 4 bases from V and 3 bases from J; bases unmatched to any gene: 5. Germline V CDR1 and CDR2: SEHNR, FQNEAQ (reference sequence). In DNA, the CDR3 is TGTGCCAGCAGCTCCAGACTAGCGGGAGTTACAGATACGCAGTATTTT. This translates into CASSSRLAGVTDTQYF.

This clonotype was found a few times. The CDR3: CASSFAGTGVEGNNEQFF. CDR3 coding DNA: TGTGCCAGCAGTTTTGCCGGGACAGGGGTCGAGGGAAACAATGAGCAGTTCTTC. The chain combines TRBV12-3 or TRBV12-4 with TRBJ2-1, with 10 bases aligning to TRBD1. The CDR3 contains 18 residues. V was clipped by 3 bases and J by 5 bases; unmatched bases: 13.

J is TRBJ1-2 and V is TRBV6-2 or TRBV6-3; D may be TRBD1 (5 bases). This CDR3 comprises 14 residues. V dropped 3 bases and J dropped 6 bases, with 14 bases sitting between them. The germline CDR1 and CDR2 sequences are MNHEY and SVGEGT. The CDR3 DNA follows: TGTGCCAGCAGTTATACGTGGGACTTGAATGGCTACACCTTC. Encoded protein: CASSYTWDLNGYTF.

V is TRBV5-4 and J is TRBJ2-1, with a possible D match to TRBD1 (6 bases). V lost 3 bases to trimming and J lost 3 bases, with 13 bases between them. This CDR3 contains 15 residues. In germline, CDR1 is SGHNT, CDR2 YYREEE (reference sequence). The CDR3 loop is CASSSSRDIYNEQFF. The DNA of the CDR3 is TGTGCCAGCAGCTCCTCACGGGACATCTACAATGAGCAGTTCTTC.

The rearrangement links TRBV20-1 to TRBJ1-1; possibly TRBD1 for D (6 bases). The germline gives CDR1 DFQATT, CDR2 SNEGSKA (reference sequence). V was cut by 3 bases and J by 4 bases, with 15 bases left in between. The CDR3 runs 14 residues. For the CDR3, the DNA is TGCAGTGCTAGCATGGCAGGGGAAGGCACTGAAGCTTTCTTT. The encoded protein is CSASMAGEGTEAFF.

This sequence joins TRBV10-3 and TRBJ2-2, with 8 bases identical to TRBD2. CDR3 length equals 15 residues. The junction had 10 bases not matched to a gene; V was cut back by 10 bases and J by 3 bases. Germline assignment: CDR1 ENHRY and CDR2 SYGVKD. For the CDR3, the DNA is TGTGCCACGGGGATAGCGGGATCGGACACCGGGGAGCTGTTTTTT. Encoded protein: CATGIAGSDTGELFF.

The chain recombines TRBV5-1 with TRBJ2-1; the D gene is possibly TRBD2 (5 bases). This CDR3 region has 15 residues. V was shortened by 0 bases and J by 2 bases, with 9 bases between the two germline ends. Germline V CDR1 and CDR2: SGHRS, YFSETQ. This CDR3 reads CASSLDGLAYNEQFF. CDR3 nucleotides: TGCGCCAGCAGCTTGGATGGACTGGCCTACAATGAGCAGTTCTTC. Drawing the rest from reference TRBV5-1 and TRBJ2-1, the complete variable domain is KAGVTQTPRYLIKTRGQQVTLSCSPISGHRSVSWYQQTPGQGLQFLFEYFSETQRNKGNFPGRFSGRQFSNSRSEMNVSTLELGDSALYLCASSLDGLAYNEQFFGPGTRLTVL.

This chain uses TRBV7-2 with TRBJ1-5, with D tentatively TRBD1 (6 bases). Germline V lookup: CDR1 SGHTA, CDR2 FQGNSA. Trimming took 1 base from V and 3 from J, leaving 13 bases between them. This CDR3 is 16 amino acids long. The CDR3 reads CASSLEGGANNQPQHF. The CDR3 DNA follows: TGTGCCAGCAGCTTAGAGGGGGGGGCTAACAATCAGCCCCAGCATTTT.

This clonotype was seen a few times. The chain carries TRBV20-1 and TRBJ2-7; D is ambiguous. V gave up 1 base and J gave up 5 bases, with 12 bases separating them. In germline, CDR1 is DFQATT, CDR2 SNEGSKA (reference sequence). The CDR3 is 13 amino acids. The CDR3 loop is CSARGGFPHEQYF. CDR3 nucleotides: TGCAGTGCTAGAGGAGGTTTCCCTCACGAGCAGTACTTC.

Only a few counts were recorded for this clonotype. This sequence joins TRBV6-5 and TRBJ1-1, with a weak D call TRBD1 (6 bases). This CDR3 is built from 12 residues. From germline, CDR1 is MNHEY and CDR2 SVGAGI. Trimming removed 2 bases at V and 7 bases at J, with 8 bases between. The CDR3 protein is CASSYRGDEAFF. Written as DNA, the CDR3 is TGTGCCAGCAGTTACAGGGGGGATGAAGCTTTCTTT.

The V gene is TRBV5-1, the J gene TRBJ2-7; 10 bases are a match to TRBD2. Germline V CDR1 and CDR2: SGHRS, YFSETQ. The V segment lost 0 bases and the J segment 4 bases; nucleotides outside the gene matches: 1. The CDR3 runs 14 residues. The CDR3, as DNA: TGCGCCAGCAGCTTGGAGGGACTAGCGTACGAGCAGTACTTC. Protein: CASSLEGLAYEQYF.

The CDR3 DNA reads as TGTGCCAGCAGCCAAGATGATACGTCGACAGATACGCAGTATTTT. Translated: CASSQDDTSTDTQYF. The V call is TRBV4-2, the J call TRBJ2-3; D gene uncertain. V was clipped by 0 bases and J by 3 bases, with 10 bases between them. Germline loops: CDR1 LGHNA, CDR2 YNFKEQ. The CDR3 contains 15 residues.

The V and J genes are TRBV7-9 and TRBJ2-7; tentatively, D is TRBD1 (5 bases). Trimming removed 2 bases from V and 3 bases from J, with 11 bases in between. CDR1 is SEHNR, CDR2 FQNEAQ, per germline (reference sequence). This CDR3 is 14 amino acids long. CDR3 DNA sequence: TGTGCCAGCAGCTTAATCGGTCAGGGCTACGAGCAGTACTTC. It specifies CASSLIGQGYEQYF.

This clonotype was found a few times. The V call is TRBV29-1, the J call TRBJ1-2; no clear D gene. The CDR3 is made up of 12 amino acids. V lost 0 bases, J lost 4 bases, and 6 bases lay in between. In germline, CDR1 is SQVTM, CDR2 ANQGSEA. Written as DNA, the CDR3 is TGCAGCGTTGAAGATGATCCCTATGGCTACACCTTC. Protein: CSVEDDPYGYTF.

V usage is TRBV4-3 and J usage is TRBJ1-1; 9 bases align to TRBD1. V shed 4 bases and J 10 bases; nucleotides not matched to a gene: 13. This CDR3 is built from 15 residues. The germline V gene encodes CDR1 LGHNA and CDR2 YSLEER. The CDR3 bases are TGCGCCAGCAGCCCGGGACAGGGTTTCACTGGCGGAGCTTTCTTT. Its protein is CASSPGQGFTGGAFF.